This T cell receptor (beta chain) appears in the sequencing data of a study of early T cells in non-severe SARS-CoV-2 infection. Looking at the study overall: Bulk RNA isolated from unsorted whole blood underwent sequencing; chains were not paired.

Tagging with unique molecular identifiers was applied to individual cDNA molecules. MiXCR, run by TCRdb on the 5' RACE reads, gives a single entry per CDR3 protein. The repertoire holds approximately 77,000 distinct CDR3 sequences, with about 5% as singletons. The junction had 6 bases not matched to a gene; V was cut back by 5 bases and J by 1 base. Germline assignment: CDR1 SGHTA and CDR2 FQGNSA. The CDR3 is 15 amino acids. The receptor comes from an adult who was a healthcare worker with PCR-confirmed SARS-CoV-2 infection or an uninfected control (not recorded which). The V and J genes are TRBV7-2 and TRBJ2-3; 7 nucleotides match TRBD2. Specimen: whole blood, collected at baseline. The CDR3 nucleotides read TGTGCCAGCAGCCACAGAGGGAGGGGCACAGATACGCAGTATTTT. It yields the protein CASSHRGRGTDTQYF.